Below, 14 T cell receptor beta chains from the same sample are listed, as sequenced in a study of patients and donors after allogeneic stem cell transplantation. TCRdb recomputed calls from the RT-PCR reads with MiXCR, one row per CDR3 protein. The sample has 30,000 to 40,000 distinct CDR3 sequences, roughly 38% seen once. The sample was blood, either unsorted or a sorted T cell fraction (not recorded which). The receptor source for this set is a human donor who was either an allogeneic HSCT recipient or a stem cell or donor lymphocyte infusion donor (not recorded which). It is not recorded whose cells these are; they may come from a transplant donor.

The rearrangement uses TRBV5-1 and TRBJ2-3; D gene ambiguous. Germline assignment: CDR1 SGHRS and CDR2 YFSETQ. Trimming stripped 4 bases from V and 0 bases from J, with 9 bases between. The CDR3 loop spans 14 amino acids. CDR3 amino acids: CASSNPKSTDTQYF. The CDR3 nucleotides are TGCGCCAGCAGCAACCCCAAGAGCACAGATACGCAGTATTTT.

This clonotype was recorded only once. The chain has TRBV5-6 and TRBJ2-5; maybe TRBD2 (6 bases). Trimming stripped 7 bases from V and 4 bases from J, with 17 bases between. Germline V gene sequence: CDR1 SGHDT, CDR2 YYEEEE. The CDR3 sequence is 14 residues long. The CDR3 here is CASHGGPKGETQYF. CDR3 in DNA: TGTGCCAGCCATGGAGGGCCTAAGGGAGAGACCCAGTACTTC. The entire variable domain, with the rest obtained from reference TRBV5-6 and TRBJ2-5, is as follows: DAGVTQSPTHLIKTRGQQVTLRCSPKSGHDTVSWYQQALGQGPQFIFQYYEEEERQRGNFPDRFSGHQFPNYSSELNVNALLLGDSALYLCASHGGPKGETQYFGPGTRLLVL.

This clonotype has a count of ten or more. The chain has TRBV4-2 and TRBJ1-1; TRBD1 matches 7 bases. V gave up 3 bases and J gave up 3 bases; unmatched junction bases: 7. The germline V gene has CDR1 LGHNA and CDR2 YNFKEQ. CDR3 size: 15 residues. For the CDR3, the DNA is TGTGCCAGCAGCCACAACAGGGGATCGGACACTGAAGCTTTCTTT. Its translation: CASSHNRGSDTEAFF.

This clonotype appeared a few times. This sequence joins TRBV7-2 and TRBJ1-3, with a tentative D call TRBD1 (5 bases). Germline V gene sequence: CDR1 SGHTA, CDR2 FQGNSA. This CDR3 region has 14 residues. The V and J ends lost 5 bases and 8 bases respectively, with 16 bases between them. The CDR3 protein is CASSPRWGVYTIYF. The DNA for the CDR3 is TGTGCCAGCAGCCCTAGGTGGGGGGTATACACCATATATTTT.

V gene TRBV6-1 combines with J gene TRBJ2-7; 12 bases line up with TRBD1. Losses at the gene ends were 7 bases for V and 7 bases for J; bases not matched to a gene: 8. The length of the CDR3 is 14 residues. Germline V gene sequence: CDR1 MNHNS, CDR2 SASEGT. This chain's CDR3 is CASTRGTGGYEQYV. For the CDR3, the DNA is TGTGCCAGCACTAGGGGGACAGGGGGCTATGAGCAGTACGTC.

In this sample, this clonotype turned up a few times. The CDR3: CSVGGSSLGKNIQYF. The CDR3 nucleotides read TGCAGCGTAGGAGGGTCCTCGCTTGGCAAAAACATTCAGTACTTC. The V gene is TRBV29-1, the J gene TRBJ2-4; D is possibly TRBD2 (6 bases). Trimming removed 6 bases from V and 3 bases from J, with 18 bases in between. The germline V gene has CDR1 SQVTM and CDR2 ANQGSEA. The CDR3 runs 15 residues.

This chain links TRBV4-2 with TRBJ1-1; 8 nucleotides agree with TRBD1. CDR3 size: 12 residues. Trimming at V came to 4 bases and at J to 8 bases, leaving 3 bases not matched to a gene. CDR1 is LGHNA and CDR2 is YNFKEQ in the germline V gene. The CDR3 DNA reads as TGTGCCAGCAGCCGGAGGACAGGGGAAGCTTTCTTT. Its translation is CASSRRTGEAFF.

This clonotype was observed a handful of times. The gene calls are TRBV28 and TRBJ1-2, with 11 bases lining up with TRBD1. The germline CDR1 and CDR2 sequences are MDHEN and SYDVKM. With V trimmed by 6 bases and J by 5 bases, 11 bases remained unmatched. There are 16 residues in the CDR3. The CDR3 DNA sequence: TGTGCCAGCAGACTACCAAAGGACAGGGGGCGTTATGGCTACACCTTC. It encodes CASRLPKDRGRYGYTF.

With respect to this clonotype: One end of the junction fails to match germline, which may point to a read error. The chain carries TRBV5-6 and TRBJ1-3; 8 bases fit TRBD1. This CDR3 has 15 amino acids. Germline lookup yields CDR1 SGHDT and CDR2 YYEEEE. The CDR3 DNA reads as TGTGCCAGCAGCTTGGCAGGGGGCTCTGTAAACACCATATATTTT. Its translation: CASSLAGGSVNTIYF.

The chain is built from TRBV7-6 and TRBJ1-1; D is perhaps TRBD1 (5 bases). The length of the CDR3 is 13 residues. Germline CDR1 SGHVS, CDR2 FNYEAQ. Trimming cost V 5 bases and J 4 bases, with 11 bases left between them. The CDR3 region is CASSPPGVTEAFF. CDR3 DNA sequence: TGTGCCAGCAGCCCGCCGGGGGTCACTGAAGCTTTCTTT.

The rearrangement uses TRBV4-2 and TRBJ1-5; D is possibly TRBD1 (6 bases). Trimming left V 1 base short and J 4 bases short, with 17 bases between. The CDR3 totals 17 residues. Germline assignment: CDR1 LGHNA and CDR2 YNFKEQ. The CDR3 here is CASSQAPNKGGNQPQHF. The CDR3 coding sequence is TGTGCCAGCAGCCAAGCCCCGAACAAAGGGGGGAATCAGCCCCAGCATTTT.

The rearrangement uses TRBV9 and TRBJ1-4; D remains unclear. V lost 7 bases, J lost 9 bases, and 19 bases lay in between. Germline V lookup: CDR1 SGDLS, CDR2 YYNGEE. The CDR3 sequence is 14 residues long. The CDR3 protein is CASGRPAVTKKLFF. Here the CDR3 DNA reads TGTGCCAGCGGTCGGCCGGCAGTTACTAAAAAACTGTTTTTT.

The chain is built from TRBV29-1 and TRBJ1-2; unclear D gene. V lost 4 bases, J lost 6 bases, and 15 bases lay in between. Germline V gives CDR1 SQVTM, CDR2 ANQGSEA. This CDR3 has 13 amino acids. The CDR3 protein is CSVASGKWDGYTF. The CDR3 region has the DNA TGCAGCGTTGCGTCGGGGAAATGGGATGGCTACACCTTC.

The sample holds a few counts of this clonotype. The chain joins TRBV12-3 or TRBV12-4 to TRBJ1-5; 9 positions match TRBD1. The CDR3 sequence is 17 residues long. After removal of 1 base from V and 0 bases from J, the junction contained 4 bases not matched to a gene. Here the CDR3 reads CASSLGTGAYSNQPQHF. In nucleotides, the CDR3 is TGTGCCAGCAGTTTAGGGACAGGGGCCTATAGCAATCAGCCCCAGCATTTT.